This T cell receptor (beta chain) was sequenced in a study of blood T cell repertoires in COVID-19. Across the whole study: Whether acute or convalescent, the COVID-19 samples came from the United States, Italy and Spain.

Methods used by the authors: Amplification of reference gene primers was used by the study to estimate nucleated cell counts. Data came from immunoSEQ multiplex PCR; TCRdb stores just in-frame clones and leaves some out. V, J and clone size are those of that table, while D and trimming were read from the DNA. The table includes 350,000 or so clones, roughly nine tenths detected once. Seattle participants joined during active infection and were tracked over time. Sequenced: peripheral blood. The sequence derives from an older woman with COVID-19, enrolled during active disease.

The CDR3 sequence is CASSRSGTSYTGELFF. For the CDR3, the DNA is TGTGCCAGCAGCCGCTCCGGGACTAGCTACACCGGGGAGCTGTTTTTT. The chain joins TRBV3-1 (or the pseudogene TRBV3-2) to TRBJ2-2; TRBD2 matches 9 bases. This CDR3 region has 16 residues. Germline assignment: CDR1 LGHDT and CDR2 YNNKEL (reference sequence). Germline trimming cut 4 bases from V and 3 bases from J; bases unmatched to any gene: 6.